Each of the 32 T cell receptor beta chains below was sequenced from the same sample in a study of regulatory T cells in long-lasting Graves disease (dated by TCRdb to about 2021). The receptor library was made with multiplex PCR. The sequencer listed for this sample is Illumina HiSeq 4000. CDR3 regions were amplified by Arm-PCR with iRepertoire HTBI primers to construct TCR beta libraries. TCRdb reran the public reads through fastp at Q25 and MiXCR, keeping productive beta chains. Rows matching on CDR3 protein sequence are summarized as one entry with the most common DNA and genes. In all, the sample holds 200,000 to 250,000 distinct CDR3 sequences, and roughly 19% of those were seen once. Clones ranked in the top ten supply roughly 10% of the sample. This specimen's time point label, interpreted: newly diagnosed GD, antithyroid drugs for less than 3 months. For both TCR sequencing and RNA sequencing, RNA was extracted from PBMCs in TRIzol.

The same specimen was also included in a second study, on T cells in Graves' hyperthyroidism and ophthalmopathy.

The sample here was peripheral blood mononuclear cells (PBMCs), taken at new diagnosis, from a patient treated with antithyroid drugs. These receptor sequences come from a woman younger than 45 with Graves disease. Donor details come from another sample of the same person, matched by shared clones.

This clonotype has a count of ten or more. The germline gene is not matched at one end of the junction; a read error may be the cause. The gene calls are TRBV11-3 and TRBJ2-7; no clear D gene. Germline assignment: CDR1 SGHNT and CDR2 YENEEA. CDR3 size: 12 residues. The CDR3 here is CAGSLSSYEQYF. The DNA for the CDR3 is TGTGCCGGCAGCTTAAGCTCCTACGAGCAGTACTTC.

The chain employs TRBV12-3 or TRBV12-4 and TRBJ1-5; perhaps TRBD1 as D (6 bases). The length of the CDR3 is 18 residues. The V end was cut by 4 bases, the J end by 1 base, with 20 bases between. The CDR3 DNA sequence: TGTGCCAGCAGTTCTACTTTGGGGGGCCGGTGGAGCAATCAGCCCCAGCATTTT. Its translation is CASSSTLGGRWSNQPQHF.

This clonotype was seen repeatedly, ten times or more. The chain links TRBV9 to TRBJ2-2; D ambiguous. This CDR3 has 15 residues. Per the germline V gene, CDR1 is SGDLS and CDR2 is YYNGEE. The V and J ends lost 0 bases and 2 bases respectively, with 8 bases between them. The CDR3 here is CASSVGGSNTGELFF. The DNA of the CDR3 is TGTGCCAGCAGCGTAGGTGGGTCCAACACCGGGGAGCTGTTTTTT.

This clonotype was seen at least ten times. This chain connects TRBV19 to TRBJ2-5; D gene ambiguous. Trimming removed 3 bases from V and 5 bases from J, with 13 bases in between. Germline V gene lookup returns CDR1 LNHDA and CDR2 SQIVND (reference sequence). This CDR3 region has 14 residues. CDR3 in DNA: TGTGCCAGTAGTATTTGGTATGAAATGGAGACCCAGTACTTC. This sequence encodes CASSIWYEMETQYF.

This clonotype was recorded many times. The V call is TRBV18, the J call TRBJ2-4; the D is unclear. V lost 6 bases and J 5 bases, leaving 11 bases between the germline ends. The CDR3 has 13 residues. Germline lookup yields CDR1 KGHSH and CDR2 LQKENI. The chain's CDR3 is CASSHGGENIQYF. CDR3 DNA sequence: TGTGCCAGCTCCCACGGTGGGGAAAACATTCAGTACTTC.

As concerns this clonotype: This could be a read error, since a much larger clone is one nucleotide away. This CDR3 is missing its conserved last phenylalanine or tryptophan, likely due to a read error. This sequence joins TRBV12-3 or TRBV12-4 and TRBJ2-7; D perhaps matches TRBD2 (6 bases). The CDR3 consists of 14 residues. V was cut by 3 bases and J by 4 bases, with 13 bases left in between. CDR3 in amino acids: CASSFNRDLYEQYL. The CDR3 DNA follows: TGTGCCAGCAGTTTCAACCGGGACTTATACGAGCAGTACCTC.

This clonotype was seen more than once but under ten times. V and J are TRBV15 and TRBJ2-4; tentatively, D is TRBD2 (6 bases). Germline CDR1 is LNHNV and CDR2 is YYDKDF (reference sequence). The CDR3 loop spans 16 amino acids. The V and J ends lost 3 bases and 4 bases respectively, with 16 bases between them. CDR3 nucleotides: TGTGCCACCAGCAGTCCAACACTAGCCGATAAAAACATTCAGTACTTC. It yields the protein CATSSPTLADKNIQYF.

Ten or more counts support this clonotype. The chain links TRBV6-1 to TRBJ1-2, with a tentative D call TRBD1 (6 bases). The CDR3 is made up of 14 amino acids. CDR1 MNHNS and CDR2 SASEGT come from the germline V gene. The V end lost 7 bases, the J end lost 4 bases, and 16 bases lay between the germline ends. This CDR3 reads CASTPRGGGYGYTF. In DNA form, the CDR3 reads TGTGCCAGCACCCCAAGAGGGGGGGGCTATGGCTACACCTTC.

J is TRBJ2-3 and V is TRBV6-1, with D tentatively TRBD2 (6 bases). This CDR3 comprises 14 residues. In germline, CDR1 is MNHNS, CDR2 SASEGT. Deletions cut 11 bases from V and 4 bases from J, with 19 bases between. In nucleotides, the CDR3 is TGTGCCGCACGGGTGGACTATTGGGCAGATACGCAGTATTTT. This gives the protein CAARVDYWADTQYF.

This clonotype has a count of ten or more. The chain links TRBV3-1 to TRBJ2-1; 15 nucleotides agree with TRBD2. With V trimmed by 4 bases and J by 12 bases, 10 bases remained unmatched. This CDR3 is 16 amino acids long. CDR1 and CDR2 from the germline V gene are LGHDT and YNNKEL (reference sequence). The CDR3: CASSPSGTSGGTRQFF. The CDR3 DNA sequence: TGTGCCAGCAGCCCTTCCGGGACTAGCGGGGGGACCCGGCAGTTCTTC.

The J gene is TRBJ1-6, the V gene TRBV6-2 or TRBV6-3; perhaps TRBD1 as D (5 bases). Trimming shortened V by 8 bases and J by 8 bases, and 16 bases separated the two germline ends. The CDR3 is 14 amino acids. The germline CDR1 and CDR2 sequences are MNHEY and SVGEGT. The CDR3 spells CASRGPGMHSPLHF. The CDR3, as DNA: TGTGCCAGCCGGGGCCCCGGAATGCATTCACCCCTCCACTTT.

The CDR3 DNA reads as TGTGCCAGATCACTAGCGGGGCGGGCCTACGAGCAGTACTTC. It is translated as CARSLAGRAYEQYF. The chain carries TRBV2 and TRBJ2-7; 10 positions match TRBD2. Germline V gene data show CDR1 as SNHLY and CDR2 as FYNNEI. V dropped 9 bases and J dropped 2; count of bases not matched to a gene: 7. CDR3 length: 14 residues.

This clonotype was counted between two and nine times. The gene calls are TRBV19 and TRBJ2-7, with 8 bases that match TRBD2. Germline CDR1 reads LNHDA; CDR2 reads SQIVND (reference sequence). V shed 5 bases, J shed 6 bases, and the junction held 9 bases outside the gene matches. The CDR3 is 14 residues long. CDR3 DNA: TGTGCCAGTAGTCCCCGGGGGGGTCTCGCCGAGCAGTACTTC. As protein: CASSPRGGLAEQYF.

The sample holds many counts of this clonotype. The V call is TRBV18, the J call TRBJ1-2; 7 nucleotides match TRBD1. Trimming removed 1 base from V and 6 bases from J; junction bases left unmatched: 8. This CDR3 has 15 amino acids. Germline CDR1 and CDR2: KGHSH and LQKENI. The CDR3 sequence: CASSPRSRDSDGYTF. CDR3 coding DNA: TGTGCCAGCTCACCACGTAGCCGGGACAGCGATGGCTACACCTTC. Full variable domain (missing parts from reference TRBV18 and TRBJ1-2): NAGVMQNPRHLVRRRGQEARLRCSPMKGHSHVYWYRQLPEEGLKFMVYLQKENIIDESGMPKERFSAEFPKEGPSILRIQQVVRGDSAAYFCASSPRSRDSDGYTFGSGTRLTVV.

Many counts were recorded for this clonotype. The chain carries TRBV27 and TRBJ1-6; 8 bases match TRBD1. V lost 6 bases to trimming and J lost 6 bases; unmatched junction nucleotides: 13. The CDR3 length is 17 residues. CDR1 is MNHEY and CDR2 is SMNVEV in the germline V gene (reference sequence). In nucleotides, the CDR3 is TGTGCCAGCAGACGAAGGCCTCAGGGGGCGGGTAATTCACCCCTCCACTTT. Translating it yields CASRRRPQGAGNSPLHF.

The rearrangement joins TRBV14 to TRBJ1-2; tentative D call: TRBD1 (6 bases). The CDR3 is 14 residues long. Germline V gives CDR1 SGHDN, CDR2 FVKESK. V was shortened by 5 bases and J by 4 bases, with 14 bases between the two germline ends. CDR3 coding DNA: TGTGCCAGCAGCAAGACAGGTCACCTCTATGGCTACACCTTC. It is translated as CASSKTGHLYGYTF.

The sample holds a few counts of this clonotype. The CDR3 nucleotides are TGCAGTGCTCGAGCGGCCGTGTACGAGCAGTACTTC. Its protein product is CSARAAVYEQYF. The chain uses TRBV20-1 and TRBJ2-7; TRBD2 might be the D (5 bases). Germline loops: CDR1 DFQATT, CDR2 SNEGSKA (reference sequence). The CDR3 runs to 12 residues. Trimming pared 5 bases from V and 4 bases from J, leaving 12 bases between.

This clonotype was observed a handful of times. This may be a read error, as it is one base from a much larger clone. The chain employs TRBV20-1 and TRBJ1-2; weak D call: TRBD1 (6 bases). Trimming stripped 5 bases from V and 0 bases from J, with 13 bases between. Germline CDR1 and CDR2: DFQATT and SNEGSKA (reference sequence). CDR3 size: 14 residues. The CDR3 region is CSAWKQGTNYGYTF. DNA of the CDR3: TGCAGTGCTTGGAAACAGGGAACTAACTATGGCTACACCTTC.

This clonotype was counted many times. The chain has TRBV20-1 and TRBJ2-7; D is ambiguous. CDR1 is DFQATT and CDR2 is SNEGSKA in the germline V gene (reference sequence). CDR3 length: 14 amino acids. V was cut by 3 bases and J by 4 bases, with 16 bases left in between. The DNA of the CDR3 is TGCAGTGCTAGTAACGGCATTAGGGCTTACGAGCAGTACTTC. Protein: CSASNGIRAYEQYF.

This clonotype was seen repeatedly, ten times or more. The chain links TRBV9 to TRBJ1-4, with TRBD1 as a possible D gene (6 bases). This CDR3 has 16 residues. Deletions cut 2 bases from V and 3 bases from J, with 14 bases between. Germline loops: CDR1 SGDLS, CDR2 YYNGEE. The CDR3 sequence is CASSVDTGSPNEKLFF. In nucleotides, the CDR3 is TGTGCCAGCAGCGTTGATACAGGGAGTCCTAATGAAAAACTGTTTTTT.

This clonotype was counted ten times or more. The chain joins TRBV6-2 or TRBV6-3 to TRBJ2-7, with D possibly called TRBD1 or TRBD2 (7 bases each). V dropped 6 bases and J dropped 6 bases, with 15 bases sitting between them. The CDR3 sequence is 13 residues long. CDR1 and CDR2 (germline): MNHEY, SVGEGT. The CDR3 nucleotides read TGTGCCAGCAGCACTGACAGGGAGGGCGAGCAGTACTTC. Amino acids: CASSTDREGEQYF.

This clonotype was picked up many times. The chain carries TRBV3-1 and TRBJ1-1, with D possibly matching TRBD1 (5 bases). Germline loops: CDR1 LGHDT, CDR2 YNNKEL (reference sequence). The CDR3 has 16 residues. Trimming removed 1 base at V and 0 bases at J, with 12 bases between. The CDR3 here is CASSQVRQLMNTEAFF. DNA for the CDR3: TGTGCCAGCAGCCAAGTGAGACAGCTCATGAACACTGAAGCTTTCTTT.

This clonotype showed up many times. V and J are TRBV28 and TRBJ2-5; TRBD1 agrees at 9 bases. Germline V gives CDR1 MDHEN, CDR2 SYDVKM. Trimming removed 2 bases from V and 4 bases from J; junction bases left unmatched: 5. This CDR3 has 15 residues. The CDR3, as DNA: TGTGCCAGCAGTTTACCCGGACAGGGGCGAGAGACCCAGTACTTC. Translating it yields CASSLPGQGRETQYF.

This clonotype showed up many times. The chain recombines TRBV6-2 or TRBV6-3 with TRBJ2-1, with D possibly being TRBD2 (6 bases). The CDR3 length is 14 residues. The germline V and J ends were trimmed by 2 bases and 7 bases, with 12 bases remaining between them. CDR1 and CDR2 from the germline V gene are MNHEY and SVGEGT. The CDR3 sequence: CASSYRPLANEQFF. Written as DNA, the CDR3 is TGTGCCAGCAGTTACAGGCCACTAGCAAATGAGCAGTTCTTC.

The rearrangement links TRBV24-1 to TRBJ2-3; D possibly corresponds to TRBD2 (5 bases). Germline loops: CDR1 KGHDR, CDR2 SFDVKD. V dropped 2 bases and J dropped 0 bases, with 8 bases sitting between them. The CDR3 has 15 residues. CDR3 amino acids: CATSDYGVSTDTQYF. DNA of the CDR3: TGTGCCACCAGTGATTACGGGGTTAGCACAGATACGCAGTATTTT.

This clonotype was found many times. The J gene is TRBJ1-3, the V gene TRBV5-1; D remains unclear. Germline V CDR1 and CDR2: SGHRS, YFSETQ. Trimming pared 4 bases from V and 0 bases from J, leaving 14 bases between. The CDR3 totals 16 residues. This CDR3 is CASSPGGSYSGNTIYF. The CDR3 nucleotides are TGCGCCAGCAGCCCGGGAGGCAGTTACTCTGGAAACACCATATATTTT.

This clonotype has at least ten counts. The genes are TRBV11-3 and TRBJ1-4, with D uncertain. The V gene lost 3 bases and the J gene lost 8 bases, with 7 bases spanning the gap. CDR1 and CDR2 (germline): SGHNT, YENEEA. This CDR3 region has 12 residues. The CDR3 DNA reads as TGTGCCAGCAGCTTCCAGGTCGAAAAACTGTTTTTT. This sequence encodes CASSFQVEKLFF.

This clonotype was counted ten times or more. V usage is TRBV6-5 and J usage is TRBJ2-7; TRBD2 is a possible D gene (7 bases). Trimming removed 0 bases at V and 2 bases at J, with 20 bases between. The CDR3 length is 18 residues. Germline V CDR1 and CDR2: MNHEY, SVGAGI. The CDR3 reads CASSYSSLTGGSTYEQYF. Written as DNA, the CDR3 is TGTGCCAGCAGTTACTCCTCCCTCACGGGGGGCAGCACCTACGAGCAGTACTTC.

This clonotype appeared many times. The chain links TRBV2 to TRBJ2-7; the match to TRBD1 covers 7 bases. Germline CDR1 reads SNHLY; CDR2 reads FYNNEI. The CDR3 has 13 residues. V lost 6 bases to trimming and J lost 6 bases; unmatched junction nucleotides: 8. For the CDR3, the DNA is TGTGCCAGCAGCCGAGGGGGCTATGGCGAGCAGTACTTC. Translating it yields CASSRGGYGEQYF.

About this clonotype: Since a far larger clone is one base different, this is likely a read error. J is TRBJ1-2 and V is TRBV6-1, with D perhaps matching TRBD1 (6 bases). The CDR3 spans 16 residues. V gave up 6 bases and J gave up 6 bases, with 23 bases separating them. Germline CDR1 and CDR2: MNHNS and SASEGT. CDR3 protein: CASRAPVGGGEHGYTF. The CDR3 DNA is TGTGCCAGCAGAGCCCCTGTAGGGGGGGGGGAGCATGGCTACACCTTC.

Comments on this clonotype: The junction and the germline gene differ at one end; a read error may be behind it. V is TRBV12-3 or TRBV12-4 and J is TRBJ2-1, with D possibly matching TRBD1 (5 bases). The CDR3 is 15 amino acids. The CDR3 protein is CASSSGRRAYNERFF. The CDR3 region has the DNA TGTGCCAGCAGTTCAGGGCGGAGAGCCTACAATGAGCGGTTCTTC.

This clonotype was observed at least ten times. The chain combines TRBV27 with TRBJ2-7; 7 positions match TRBD1. The CDR3 extends over 13 amino acids. The J segment lost 3 bases and the V segment lost 4 bases, leaving 3 bases of the junction unmatched. From germline, CDR1 is MNHEY and CDR2 SMNVEV (reference sequence). CDR3 nucleotide sequence: TGTGCCAGCAGTTACTCAGGGGGCTACGAGCAGTACTTC. The encoded protein is CASSYSGGYEQYF.